This record looks at one T cell receptor beta chain sequence and its context. V gave up 3 bases and J gave up 5 bases, with 7 bases separating them. This CDR3 has 12 residues. The germline V gene has CDR1 SGHAT and CDR2 FQNNGV. The sample is drawn from a study of Ad26.COV2.S vaccination and SARS-CoV-2 variants. Treatment given: about 20 received Ad26.COV2.S at low or high dose, single or two shots; roughly five received placebo; per-sample allocation not given. Material that was analyzed had been drawn on day 63 after the first vaccine or placebo injection. Here immunoSEQ multiplex PCR was the method, and the copy in TCRdb shows in-frame clones only, minus some. This table has 400,000 to 500,000 clones, 88% appearing once.

Sequencing was performed on peripheral blood, taken in a trial of Ad26.COV2.S vaccine versus placebo. The sequence was obtained from a person between 18 and 65 years old who received the Ad26.COV2.S COVID-19 vaccine or a placebo. The V gene is TRBV11-2, the J gene TRBJ2-5; TRBD1 or TRBD2 may be the D gene (5 bases each). CDR3 nucleotide sequence: TGTGCCAGCAGCTTGGGGGTGGAGACCCAGTACTTC. It specifies CASSLGVETQYF.